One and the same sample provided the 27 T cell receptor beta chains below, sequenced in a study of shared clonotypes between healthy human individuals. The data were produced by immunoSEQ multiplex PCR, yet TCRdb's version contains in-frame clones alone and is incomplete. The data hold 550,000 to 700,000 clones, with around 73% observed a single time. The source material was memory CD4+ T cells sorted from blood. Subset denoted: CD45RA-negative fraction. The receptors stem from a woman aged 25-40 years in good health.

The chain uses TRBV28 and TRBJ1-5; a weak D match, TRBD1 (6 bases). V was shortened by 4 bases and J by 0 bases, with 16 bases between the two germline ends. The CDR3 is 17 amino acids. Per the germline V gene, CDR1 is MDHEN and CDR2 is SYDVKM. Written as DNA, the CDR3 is TGTGCCAGCAGTTCACCTGGCAGGGGATATAGCAATCAGCCCCAGCATTTT. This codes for CASSSPGRGYSNQPQHF.

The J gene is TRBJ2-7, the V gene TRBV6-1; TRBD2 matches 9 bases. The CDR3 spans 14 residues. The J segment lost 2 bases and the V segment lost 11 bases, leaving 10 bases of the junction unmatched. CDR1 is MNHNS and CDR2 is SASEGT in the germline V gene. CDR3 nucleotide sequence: TGTGCCCTCCTTTCGGGGACTAGCACCTACGAGCAGTACTTC. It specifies CALLSGTSTYEQYF.

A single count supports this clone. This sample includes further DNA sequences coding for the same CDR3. This CDR3 reads CASSARGANYGYTF. DNA of the CDR3: TGTGCCAGCAGTGCCAGGGGGGCTAACTATGGCTACACCTTC. The gene calls are TRBV2 and TRBJ1-2, with 7 bases that match TRBD1. CDR3 length equals 14 residues. Germline assignment: CDR1 SNHLY and CDR2 FYNNEI. V was pared by 4 bases and J by 0 bases, with 2 bases of the junction left unmatched.

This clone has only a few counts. CDR3 residues: CASSIGLQGADTQYF. The CDR3 DNA reads TGTGCCAGTAGTATAGGACTACAGGGTGCAGATACGCAGTATTTT. The chain carries TRBV19 and TRBJ2-3, with TRBD1 as a possible D gene (6 bases). V shed 1 base and J shed 4 bases, with 12 bases lying between them. The length of the CDR3 is 15 residues. Germline values: CDR1 LNHDA, CDR2 SQIVND (reference sequence).

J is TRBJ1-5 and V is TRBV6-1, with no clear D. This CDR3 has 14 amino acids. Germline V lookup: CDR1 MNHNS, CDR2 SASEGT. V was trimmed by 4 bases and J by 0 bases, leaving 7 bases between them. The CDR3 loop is CASSVQNSNQPQHF. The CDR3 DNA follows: TGTGCCAGCAGTGTCCAGAATAGCAATCAGCCCCAGCATTTT.

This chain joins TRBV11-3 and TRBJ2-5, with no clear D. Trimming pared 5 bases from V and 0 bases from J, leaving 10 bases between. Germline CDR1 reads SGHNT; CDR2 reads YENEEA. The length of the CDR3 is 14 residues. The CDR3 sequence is CASSPPGHQETQYF. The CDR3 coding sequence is TGTGCCAGCAGCCCCCCGGGTCACCAAGAGACCCAGTACTTC.

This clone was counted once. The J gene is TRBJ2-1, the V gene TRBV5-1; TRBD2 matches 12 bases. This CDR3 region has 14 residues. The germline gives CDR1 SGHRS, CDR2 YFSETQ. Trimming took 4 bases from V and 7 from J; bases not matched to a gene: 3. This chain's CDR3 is CASSGLAGLNEQFF. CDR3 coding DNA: TGCGCCAGCAGCGGACTAGCGGGATTAAATGAGCAGTTCTTC.

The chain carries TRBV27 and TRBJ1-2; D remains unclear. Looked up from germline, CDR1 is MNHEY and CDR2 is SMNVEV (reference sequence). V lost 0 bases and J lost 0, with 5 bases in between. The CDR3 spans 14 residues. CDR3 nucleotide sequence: TGTGCCAGCAGTTTATCTGTTTCTAACTATGGCTACACCTTC. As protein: CASSLSVSNYGYTF.

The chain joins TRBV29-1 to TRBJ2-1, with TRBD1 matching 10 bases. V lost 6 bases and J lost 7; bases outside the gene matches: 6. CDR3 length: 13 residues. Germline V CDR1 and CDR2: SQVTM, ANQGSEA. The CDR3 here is CSVRQGARNEQFF. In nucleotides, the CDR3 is TGCAGCGTGAGACAGGGGGCGCGAAATGAGCAGTTCTTC.

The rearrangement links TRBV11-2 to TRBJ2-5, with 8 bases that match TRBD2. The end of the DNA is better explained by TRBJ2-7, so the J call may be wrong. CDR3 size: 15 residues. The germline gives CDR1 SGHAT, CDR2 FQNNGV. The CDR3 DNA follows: TGTGCCAGCAGCACGAAGGGACTAGATCTGAACGAGCAGTACTTC. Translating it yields CASSTKGLDLNEQYF.

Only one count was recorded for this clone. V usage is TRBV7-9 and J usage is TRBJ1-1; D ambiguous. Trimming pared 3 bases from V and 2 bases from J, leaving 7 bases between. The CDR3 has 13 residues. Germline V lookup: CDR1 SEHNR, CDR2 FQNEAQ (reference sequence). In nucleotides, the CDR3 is TGTGCCAGCAGCTTCCCAGGTAACACTGAAGCTTTCTTT. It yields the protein CASSFPGNTEAFF. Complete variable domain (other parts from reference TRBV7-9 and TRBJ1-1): DTGVSQNPRHKITKRGQNVTFRCDPISEHNRLYWYRQTLGQGPEFLTYFQNEAQLEKSRLLSDRFSAERPKGSFSTLEIQRTEQGDSAMYLCASSFPGNTEAFFGQGTRLTVV.

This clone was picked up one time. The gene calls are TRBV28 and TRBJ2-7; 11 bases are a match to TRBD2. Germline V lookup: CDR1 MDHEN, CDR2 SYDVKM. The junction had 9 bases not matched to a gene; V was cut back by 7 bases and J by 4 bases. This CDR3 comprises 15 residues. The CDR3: CASIDSGRAYYEQYF. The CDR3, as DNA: TGTGCCAGCATAGATAGCGGGAGGGCCTATTACGAGCAGTACTTC.

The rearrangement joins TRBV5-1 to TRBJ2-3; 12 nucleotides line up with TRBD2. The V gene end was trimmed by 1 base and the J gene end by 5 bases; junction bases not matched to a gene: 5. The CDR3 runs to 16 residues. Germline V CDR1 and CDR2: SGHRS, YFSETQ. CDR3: CASSLLLAGGEDTQYF. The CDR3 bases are TGCGCCAGCAGCTTGTTACTAGCGGGAGGTGAAGATACGCAGTATTTT.

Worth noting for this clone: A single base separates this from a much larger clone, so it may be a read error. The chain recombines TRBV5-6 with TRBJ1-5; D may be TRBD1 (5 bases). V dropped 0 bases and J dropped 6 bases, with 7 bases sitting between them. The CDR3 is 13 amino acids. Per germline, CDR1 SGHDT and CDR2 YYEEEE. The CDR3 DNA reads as TGTGCCAGCAGCTTGGGGGACGGTCAGCCCCAGCATTTT. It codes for CASSLGDGQPQHF.

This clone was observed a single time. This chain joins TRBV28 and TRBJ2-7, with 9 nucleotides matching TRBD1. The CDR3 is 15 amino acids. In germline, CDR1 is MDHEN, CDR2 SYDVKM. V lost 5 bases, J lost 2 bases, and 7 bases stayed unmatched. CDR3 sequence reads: CASSPPGQGPYEQYF. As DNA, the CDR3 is TGTGCCAGCAGTCCCCCGGGACAGGGTCCCTACGAGCAGTACTTC.

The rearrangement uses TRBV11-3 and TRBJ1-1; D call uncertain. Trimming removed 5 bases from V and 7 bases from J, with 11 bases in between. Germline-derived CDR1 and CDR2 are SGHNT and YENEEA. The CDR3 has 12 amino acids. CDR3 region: CASSNTNGEAFF. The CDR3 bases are TGTGCCAGCAGCAATACCAACGGTGAAGCTTTCTTT. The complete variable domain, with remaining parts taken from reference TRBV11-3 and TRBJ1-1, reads EAGVVQSPRYKIIEKKQPVAFWCNPISGHNTLYWYLQNLGQGPELLIRYENEEAVDDSQLPKDRFSAERLKGVDSTLKIQPAELGDSAVYLCASSNTNGEAFFGQGTRLTVV.

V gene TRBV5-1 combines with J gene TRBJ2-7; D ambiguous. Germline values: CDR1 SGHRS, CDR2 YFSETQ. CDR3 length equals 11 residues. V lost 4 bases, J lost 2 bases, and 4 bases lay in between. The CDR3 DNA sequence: TGCGCCAGCAGCGGAGCCTACGAGCAGTACTTC. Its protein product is CASSGAYEQYF.

CDR3 coding DNA: TGTGCCAGCAGCTCCTACGACGGAACCTACGAGCAGTACTTC. Protein sequence: CASSSYDGTYEQYF. V is TRBV5-4 and J is TRBJ2-7; unclear D gene. The CDR3 is made up of 14 amino acids. Trimming shortened V by 3 bases and J by 2 bases, and 12 bases separated the two germline ends. Germline assignment: CDR1 SGHNT and CDR2 YYREEE (reference sequence).

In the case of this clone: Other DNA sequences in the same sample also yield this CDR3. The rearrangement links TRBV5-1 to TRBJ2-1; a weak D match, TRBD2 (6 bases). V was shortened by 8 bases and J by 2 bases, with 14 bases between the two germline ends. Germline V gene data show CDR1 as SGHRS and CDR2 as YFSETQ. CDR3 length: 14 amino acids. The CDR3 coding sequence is TGCGCCAGTCGGTTAGCGGAGACCTACAATGAGCAGTTCTTC. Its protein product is CASRLAETYNEQFF.

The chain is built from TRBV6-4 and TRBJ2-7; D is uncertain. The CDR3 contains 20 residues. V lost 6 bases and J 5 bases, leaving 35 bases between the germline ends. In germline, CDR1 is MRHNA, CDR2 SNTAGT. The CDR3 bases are TGTGCCAGCAGGGTACTTGGAGCCGGCGTACACGATGGTGTTACTAACGAGCAGTACTTC. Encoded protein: CASRVLGAGVHDGVTNEQYF.

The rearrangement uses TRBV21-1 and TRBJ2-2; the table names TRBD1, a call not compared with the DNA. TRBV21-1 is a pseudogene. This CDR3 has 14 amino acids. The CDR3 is CASSKQGYTGELFF. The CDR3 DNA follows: TGTGCCAGCAGCAAACAGGGGTACACCGGGGAGCTGTTTTTT.

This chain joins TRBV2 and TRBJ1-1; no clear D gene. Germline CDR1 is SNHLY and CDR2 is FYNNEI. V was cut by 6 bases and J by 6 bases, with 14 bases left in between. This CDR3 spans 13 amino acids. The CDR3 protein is CASRGQRAAEAFF. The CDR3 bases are TGTGCCAGCAGAGGTCAGAGGGCAGCTGAAGCTTTCTTT.

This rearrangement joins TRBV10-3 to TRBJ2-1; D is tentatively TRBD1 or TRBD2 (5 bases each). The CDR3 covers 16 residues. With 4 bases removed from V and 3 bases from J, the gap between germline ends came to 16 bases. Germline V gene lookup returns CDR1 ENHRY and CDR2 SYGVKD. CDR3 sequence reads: CAISGGPATRYNEQFF. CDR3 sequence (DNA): TGTGCCATCAGTGGGGGACCGGCTACCCGCTACAATGAGCAGTTCTTC.

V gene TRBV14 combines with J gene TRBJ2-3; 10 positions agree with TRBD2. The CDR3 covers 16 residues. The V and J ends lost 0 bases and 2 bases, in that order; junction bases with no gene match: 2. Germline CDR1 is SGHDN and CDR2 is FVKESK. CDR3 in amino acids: CASSQELAGPTDTQYF. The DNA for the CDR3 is TGTGCCAGCAGCCAAGAACTAGCGGGGCCCACAGATACGCAGTATTTT.

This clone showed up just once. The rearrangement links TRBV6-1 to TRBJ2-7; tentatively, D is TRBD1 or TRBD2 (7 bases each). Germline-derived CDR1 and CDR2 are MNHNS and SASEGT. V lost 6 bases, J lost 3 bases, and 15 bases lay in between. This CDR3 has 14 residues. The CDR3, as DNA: TGTGCCAGCAGCCAAGGCAGGGGGGGCTACGAGCAGTACTTC. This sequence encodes CASSQGRGGYEQYF.

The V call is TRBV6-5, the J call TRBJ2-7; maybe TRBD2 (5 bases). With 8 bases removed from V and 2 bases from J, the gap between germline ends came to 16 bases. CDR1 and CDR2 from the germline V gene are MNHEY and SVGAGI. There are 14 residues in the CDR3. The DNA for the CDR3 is TGTGCCAGCGGGGTAGGGAGTTCAACCTACGAGCAGTACTTC. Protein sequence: CASGVGSSTYEQYF.

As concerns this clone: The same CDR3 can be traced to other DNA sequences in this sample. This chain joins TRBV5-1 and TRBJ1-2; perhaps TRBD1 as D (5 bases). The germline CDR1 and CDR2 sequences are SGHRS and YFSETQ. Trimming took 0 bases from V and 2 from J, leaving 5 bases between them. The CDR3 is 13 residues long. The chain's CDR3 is CASSLGDNYGYTF. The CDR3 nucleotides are TGCGCCAGCAGCTTGGGGGACAACTATGGCTACACCTTC.